What follows are 3 T cell receptor beta chains derived from one specimen sequenced in a study of CD8 T cells in Susac syndrome. RNA, at about 0.45 to 1 ug, was reverse transcribed with random hexamers. TCRdb recomputed calls from the immunoSEQ multiplex PCR reads with MiXCR, one row per CDR3 protein. The sample holds 150,000 to 200,000 distinct CDR3 sequences; about 94% are singletons and the top ten take about 0.13%. The sequencing input was CD4+ T cells from PBMCs. Every receptor here comes from a human donor in good health.

With regard to this clonotype: Because the CDR3's place on the DNA is in doubt, the DNA is left out and the CDR3 is given as listed by TCRdb. The CDR3 loop is CASLVGPGQGGYEQYF. The V and J genes are TRBV7-2 and TRBJ2-7; the table assigns TRBD1, which was not confirmed against the DNA. CDR1 SGHTA and CDR2 FQGNSA come from the germline V gene. The CDR3 length equals 16 residues, ends included.

This chain links TRBV9 with TRBJ1-4; D not resolved. Trimming cost V 0 bases and J 8 bases, with 11 bases left between them. This CDR3 is built from 14 residues. Germline values: CDR1 SGDLS, CDR2 YYNGEE. As DNA, the CDR3 is TGTGCCAGCAGCGTAGACAGCCTCGTGGAAAAACTGTTTTTT. As protein: CASSVDSLVEKLFF.

V is TRBV20-1 and J is TRBJ2-5; D might be TRBD1 or TRBD2, each matching 5 bases. Between the trimmed V and J ends, which lost 6 bases and 9 bases, there was a span of 26 bases. Per the germline V gene, CDR1 is DFQATT and CDR2 is SNEGSKA (reference sequence). This CDR3 contains 15 residues. The CDR3 nucleotides are TGCAGTGCAAGGAGAGGTCGGGACGTGGATAGGTCCCAGTACTTC. This codes for CSARRGRDVDRSQYF.